The clone carrying this T cell receptor (beta chain) was counted many times. The second PCR ran about 7 to 12 cycles with a sample-barcoded 5' primer and J-beta primers. TCRdb reprocessed the 5' RACE reads with MiXCR, giving one entry per CDR3 protein. Among some 940,000 distinct CDR3 sequences listed, about 28% were seen once. The data were obtained in a study of blood T cells in healthy people across ages. The CDR3 spans 15 residues. V shed 5 bases, J shed 1 base, and the junction held 7 bases outside the gene matches. Germline V CDR1 and CDR2: MDHEN, SYDVKM. The same data also contributed to another study, on T cells of mothers and their children. As reported in that work: cDNA synthesis used all extracted RNA, 1.5 ug per 15 ul.

The chain has TRBV28 and TRBJ2-7, with TRBD1 matching over 8 bases. Material: blood. The origin of this receptor is a middle-aged woman in good health. The CDR3 sequence is CASSGQGGGSYEQYF. The CDR3 DNA follows: TGTGCCAGCAGTGGACAGGGTGGGGGTTCCTACGAGCAGTACTTC.